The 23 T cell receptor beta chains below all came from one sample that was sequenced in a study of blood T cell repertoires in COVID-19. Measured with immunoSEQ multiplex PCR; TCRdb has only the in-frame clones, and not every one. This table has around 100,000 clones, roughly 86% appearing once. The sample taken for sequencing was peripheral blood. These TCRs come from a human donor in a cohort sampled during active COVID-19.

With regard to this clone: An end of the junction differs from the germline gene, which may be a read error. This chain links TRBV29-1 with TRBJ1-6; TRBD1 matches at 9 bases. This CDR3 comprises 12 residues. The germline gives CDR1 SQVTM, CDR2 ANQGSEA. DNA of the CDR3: TGCAGCGTTGAAGACTCCTCGGGACAGGGACAATTT. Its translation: CSVEDSSGQGQF.

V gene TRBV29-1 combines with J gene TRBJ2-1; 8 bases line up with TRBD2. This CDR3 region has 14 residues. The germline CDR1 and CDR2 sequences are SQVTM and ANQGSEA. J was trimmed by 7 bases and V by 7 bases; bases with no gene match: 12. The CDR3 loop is CSAETSGGSNEQFF. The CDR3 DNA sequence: TGCAGCGCCGAGACCAGCGGGGGATCAAATGAGCAGTTCTTC.

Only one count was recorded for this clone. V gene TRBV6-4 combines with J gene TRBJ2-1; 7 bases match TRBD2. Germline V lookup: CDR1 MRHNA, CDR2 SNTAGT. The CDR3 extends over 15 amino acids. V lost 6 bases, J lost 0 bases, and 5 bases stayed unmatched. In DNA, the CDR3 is TGTGCCAGCAGACCTAGCGGAAACTCCTACAATGAGCAGTTCTTC. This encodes CASRPSGNSYNEQFF.

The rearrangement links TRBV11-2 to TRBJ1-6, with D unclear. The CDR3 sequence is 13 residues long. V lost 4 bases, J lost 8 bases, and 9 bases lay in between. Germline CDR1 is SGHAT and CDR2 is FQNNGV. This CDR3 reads CASSSPRDSPLHF. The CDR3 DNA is TGTGCCAGCAGCTCCCCTCGGGATTCACCCCTCCACTTT.

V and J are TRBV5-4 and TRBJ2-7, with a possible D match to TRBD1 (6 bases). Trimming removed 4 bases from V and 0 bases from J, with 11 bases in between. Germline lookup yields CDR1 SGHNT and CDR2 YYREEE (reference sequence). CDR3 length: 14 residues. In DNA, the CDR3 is TGTGCCAGCAGCCCGACAGGTAGCTCCTACGAGCAGTACTTC. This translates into CASSPTGSSYEQYF.

The CDR3 reads CASSRWERERGTDTQYF. CDR3 sequence (DNA): TGTGCCAGCAGCCGATGGGAGCGGGAGCGGGGAACAGATACGCAGTATTTT. The genes are TRBV13 and TRBJ2-3; TRBD2 matches 8 bases. The CDR3 is 17 amino acids. V lost 5 bases to trimming and J lost 3 bases; unmatched junction nucleotides: 13. CDR1 PRHDT and CDR2 FYEKMQ come from the germline V gene (reference sequence). Full variable domain (outside the CDR3, taken from reference TRBV13 and TRBJ2-3): AAGVIQSPRHLIKEKRETATLKCYPIPRHDTVYWYQQGPGQDPQFLISFYEKMQSDKGSIPDRFSAQQFSDYHSELNMSSLELGDSALYFCASSRWERERGTDTQYFGPGTRLTVL.

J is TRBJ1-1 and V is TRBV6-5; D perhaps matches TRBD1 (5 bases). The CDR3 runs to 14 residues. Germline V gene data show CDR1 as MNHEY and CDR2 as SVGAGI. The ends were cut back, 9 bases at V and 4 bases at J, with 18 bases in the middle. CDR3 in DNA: TGTGCCAGTCTGGGTGGGGCGGGGATCACTGAAGCTTTCTTT. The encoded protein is CASLGGAGITEAFF.

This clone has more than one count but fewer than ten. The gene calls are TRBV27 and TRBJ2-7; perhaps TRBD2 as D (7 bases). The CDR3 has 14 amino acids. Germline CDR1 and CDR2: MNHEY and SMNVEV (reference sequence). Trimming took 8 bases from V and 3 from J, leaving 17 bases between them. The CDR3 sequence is CASAFGGHHYEQYF. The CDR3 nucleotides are TGTGCCAGCGCCTTCGGGGGGCATCACTACGAGCAGTACTTC.

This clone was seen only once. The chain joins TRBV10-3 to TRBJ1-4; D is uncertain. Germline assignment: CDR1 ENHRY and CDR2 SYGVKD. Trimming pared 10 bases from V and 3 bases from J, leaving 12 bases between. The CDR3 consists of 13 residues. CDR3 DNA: TGTGCCAGCTGTGTAGGAGCTAATGAAAAACTGTTTTTT. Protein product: CASCVGANEKLFF.

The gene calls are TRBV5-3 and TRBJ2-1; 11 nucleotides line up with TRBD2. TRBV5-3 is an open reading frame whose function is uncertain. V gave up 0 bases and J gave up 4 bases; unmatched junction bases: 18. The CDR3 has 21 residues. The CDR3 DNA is TGTGCCAGAAGCTTGGCGGCAGGGGCCCCGGGGGGGACTAGCGGTTACAATGAGCAGTTCTTC. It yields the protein CARSLAAGAPGGTSGYNEQFF.

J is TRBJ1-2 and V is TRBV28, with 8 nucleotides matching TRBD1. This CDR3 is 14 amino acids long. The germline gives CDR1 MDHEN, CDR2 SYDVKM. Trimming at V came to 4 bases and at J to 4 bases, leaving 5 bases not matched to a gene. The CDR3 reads CASSSGTGVYGYTF. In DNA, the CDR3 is TGTGCCAGCAGTTCCGGGACAGGAGTCTATGGCTACACCTTC.

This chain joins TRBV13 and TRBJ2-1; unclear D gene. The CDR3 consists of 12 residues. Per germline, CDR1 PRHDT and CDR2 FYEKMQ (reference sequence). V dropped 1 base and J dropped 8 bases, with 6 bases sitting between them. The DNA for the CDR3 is TGTGCCAGCAGCTTAGCGGTCGATGAGCAGTTCTTC. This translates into CASSLAVDEQFF.

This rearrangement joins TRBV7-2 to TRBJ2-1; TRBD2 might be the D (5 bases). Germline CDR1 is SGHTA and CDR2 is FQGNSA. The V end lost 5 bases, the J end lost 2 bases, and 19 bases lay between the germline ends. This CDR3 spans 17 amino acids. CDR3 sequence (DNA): TGTGCCAGCAGCACACACCCACCAGGAGGACCCTACAATGAGCAGTTCTTC. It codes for CASSTHPPGGPYNEQFF. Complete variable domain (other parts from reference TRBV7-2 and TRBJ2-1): GAGVSQSPSNKVTEKGKDVELRCDPISGHTALYWYRQSLGQGLEFLIYFQGNSAPDKSGLPSDRFSAERTGGSVSTLTIQRTQQEDSAVYLCASSTHPPGGPYNEQFFGPGTRLTVL.

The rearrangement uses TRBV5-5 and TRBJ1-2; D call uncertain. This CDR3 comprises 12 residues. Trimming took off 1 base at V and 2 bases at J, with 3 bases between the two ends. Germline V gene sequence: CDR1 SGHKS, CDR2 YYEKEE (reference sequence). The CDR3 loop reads CASSLSNYGYTF. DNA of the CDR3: TGTGCCAGCAGCTTGTCAAACTATGGCTACACCTTC.

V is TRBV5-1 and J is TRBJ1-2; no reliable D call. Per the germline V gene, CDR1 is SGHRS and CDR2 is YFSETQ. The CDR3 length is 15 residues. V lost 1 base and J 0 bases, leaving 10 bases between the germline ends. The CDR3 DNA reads TGCGCCAGCAGCTTGTTACAGACAACTAACTATGGCTACACCTTC. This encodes CASSLLQTTNYGYTF.

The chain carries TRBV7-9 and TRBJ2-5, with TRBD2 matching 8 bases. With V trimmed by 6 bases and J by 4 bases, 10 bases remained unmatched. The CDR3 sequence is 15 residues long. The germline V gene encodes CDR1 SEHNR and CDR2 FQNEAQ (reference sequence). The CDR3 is CASSLLGGAGETQYF. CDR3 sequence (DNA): TGTGCCAGCAGTCTCCTCGGGGGGGCTGGAGAGACCCAGTACTTC.

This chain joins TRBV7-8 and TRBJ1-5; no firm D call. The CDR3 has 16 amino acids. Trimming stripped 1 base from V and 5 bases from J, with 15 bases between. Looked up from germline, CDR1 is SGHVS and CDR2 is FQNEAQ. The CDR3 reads CASSLDRVGRDQPQHF. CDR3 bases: TGTGCCAGCAGCTTAGATCGAGTAGGGAGGGATCAGCCCCAGCATTTT.

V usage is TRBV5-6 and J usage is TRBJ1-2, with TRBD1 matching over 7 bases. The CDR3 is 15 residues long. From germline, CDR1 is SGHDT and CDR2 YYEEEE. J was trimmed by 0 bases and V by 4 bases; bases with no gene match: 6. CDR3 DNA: TGTGCCAGCAGCCCGGGACAGAGGTCTAACTATGGCTACACCTTC. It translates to CASSPGQRSNYGYTF.

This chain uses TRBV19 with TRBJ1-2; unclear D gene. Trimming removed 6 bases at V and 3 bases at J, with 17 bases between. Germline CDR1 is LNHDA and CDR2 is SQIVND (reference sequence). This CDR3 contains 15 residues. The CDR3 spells CASSPEAGLYYGYTF. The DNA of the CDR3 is TGTGCCAGTAGCCCCGAGGCAGGACTATACTATGGCTACACCTTC.

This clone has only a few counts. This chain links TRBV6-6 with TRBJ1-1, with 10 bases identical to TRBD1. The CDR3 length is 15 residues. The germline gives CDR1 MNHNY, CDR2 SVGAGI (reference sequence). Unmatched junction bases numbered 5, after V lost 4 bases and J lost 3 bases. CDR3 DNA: TGTGCCAGCAGTTGGGGACAGGGGCCGGACACTGAAGCTTTCTTT. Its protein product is CASSWGQGPDTEAFF.

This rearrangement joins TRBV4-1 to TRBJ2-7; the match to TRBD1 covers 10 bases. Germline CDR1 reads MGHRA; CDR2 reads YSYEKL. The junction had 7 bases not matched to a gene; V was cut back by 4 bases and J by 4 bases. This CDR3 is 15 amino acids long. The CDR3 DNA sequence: TGCGCCAGCAGCCCCGGACAGGGGGTGGGGTACGAGCAGTACTTC. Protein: CASSPGQGVGYEQYF.

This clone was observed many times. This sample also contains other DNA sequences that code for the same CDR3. CDR3 protein: CASGDSYGYTF. Written as DNA, the CDR3 is TGTGCCAGCGGGGACTCCTATGGCTACACCTTC. The rearrangement links TRBV2 to TRBJ1-2; D perhaps matches TRBD1 (5 bases). Per germline, CDR1 SNHLY and CDR2 FYNNEI. The V gene lost 8 bases and the J gene lost 4 bases, with 8 bases spanning the gap. The CDR3 consists of 11 residues.

The DNA of the CDR3 is TGTGCCAGCAGCCCCGACAGGTGGGCAGATACGCAGTATTTT. The encoded protein is CASSPDRWADTQYF. The V and J genes are TRBV11-1 and TRBJ2-3; tentative D call: TRBD1 (6 bases). V lost 5 bases, J lost 4 bases, and 13 bases lay in between. Per the germline V gene, CDR1 is SGHAT and CDR2 is FQDESV (reference sequence). There are 14 residues in the CDR3.